Shown below are 20 T cell receptor beta chains from a single sample sequenced in a study of technical replicates of blood from a handful of donors. Sequencing used immunoSEQ multiplex PCR; TCRdb keeps in-frame clones, though not all of them. The data hold under 90,000 clones, with around 93% observed a single time. The sequenced material came from T cells isolated from PBMCs. These TCRs come from a human donor in good health.

The gene calls are TRBV7-6 and TRBJ2-7, with 9 bases lining up with TRBD2. V shed 1 base and J 0 bases; nucleotides not matched to a gene: 4. This CDR3 spans 16 amino acids. Per germline, CDR1 SGHVS and CDR2 FNYEAQ. The CDR3 nucleotides are TGTGCCAGCAGCTTAGATACTAGCGGGCCCTCCTACGAGCAGTACTTC. This translates into CASSLDTSGPSYEQYF.

The chain couples TRBV6-5 to TRBJ2-1; TRBD1 is a possible D gene (6 bases). The V gene's germline CDR1 is MNHEY and CDR2 SVGAGI. There are 13 residues in the CDR3. The V and J ends lost 2 bases and 7 bases respectively, with 9 bases between them. The CDR3: CASSYTRGNEQFF. CDR3 sequence (DNA): TGTGCCAGCAGTTACACCAGGGGTAATGAGCAGTTCTTC.

As regards this clone: Sequence at one end of the junction differs from germline and may be a read error. The CDR3 DNA is TGTGCCAGCAGCTTAGGACGGGCTAGCGGGAGTTGTACCCACCCTTTC. Amino acids: CASSLGRASGSCTHPF. The chain couples TRBV7-6 to TRBJ2-7; 10 nucleotides align to TRBD2. The length of the CDR3 is 16 residues. Germline assignment: CDR1 SGHVS and CDR2 FNYEAQ.

This chain connects TRBV21-1 to TRBJ1-5; the tabulated D call, TRBD1, remains unverified against the DNA. TRBV21-1 is recorded as a pseudogene. The CDR3 has 14 amino acids. The CDR3 coding sequence is TGTGCCAGCAGCAACGGGACAGGTGATCAGCCCCAGCATTTT. Amino acids: CASSNGTGDQPQHF.

The V and J genes are TRBV4-1 and TRBJ2-7; 12 nucleotides match TRBD2. The CDR3 consists of 15 residues. The trim removed 3 bases at V and 7 bases at J, leaving 7 bases unmatched. In germline, CDR1 is MGHRA, CDR2 YSYEKL. The CDR3 sequence: CASSHPSGGAGEQYF. The CDR3 region has the DNA TGCGCCAGCAGCCATCCTAGCGGGGGGGCGGGAGAGCAGTACTTC.

The genes are TRBV30 and TRBJ2-5, with D possibly matching TRBD1 (6 bases). This CDR3 comprises 14 residues. Germline V gives CDR1 GTSNPN, CDR2 SVGIG (reference sequence). Trimming took 5 bases from V and 3 from J, leaving 16 bases between them. The CDR3 loop is CAWEPLGHKETQYF. The DNA of the CDR3 is TGTGCCTGGGAGCCCCTGGGACATAAAGAGACCCAGTACTTC.

The chain carries TRBV27 and TRBJ2-1; 10 bases align to TRBD2. Losses at the gene ends were 3 bases for V and 6 bases for J; bases not matched to a gene: 5. Looked up from germline, CDR1 is MNHEY and CDR2 is SMNVEV (reference sequence). The CDR3 is made up of 15 amino acids. The CDR3 DNA sequence: TGTGCCAGCAGTTTGCGCGGGACTAGCGTCAATGAGCAGTTCTTC. Protein product: CASSLRGTSVNEQFF.

The gene calls are TRBV5-4 and TRBJ2-7, with TRBD1 matching over 8 bases. With 5 bases clipped from V and 2 bases from J, the junction kept 6 bases outside the gene matches. The CDR3 is 14 amino acids. The germline gives CDR1 SGHNT, CDR2 YYREEE (reference sequence). CDR3 bases: TGTGCCAGCAGACCTGGACAGGGCCCCTACGAGCAGTACTTC. Translating it yields CASRPGQGPYEQYF.

This clone was detected only once. The chain couples TRBV30 to TRBJ2-7; D possibly corresponds to TRBD1 (5 bases). The CDR3 is 14 amino acids. Trimming stripped 3 bases from V and 3 bases from J, with 15 bases between. Germline V CDR1 and CDR2: GTSNPN, SVGIG (reference sequence). The DNA of the CDR3 is TGTGCCTGGAGGTTGTTCGGGCAGGGCTACGAGCAGTACTTC. It specifies CAWRLFGQGYEQYF.

This clone showed up just once. The chain employs TRBV11-2 and TRBJ2-1; D possibly corresponds to TRBD2 (6 bases). This CDR3 has 14 residues. Germline CDR1 reads SGHAT; CDR2 reads FQNNGV. The V and J ends lost 2 bases and 6 bases respectively, with 11 bases between them. The CDR3 coding sequence is TGTGCCAGCAGCTTACCACTAGCTCCCAATGAGCAGTTCTTC. This translates into CASSLPLAPNEQFF.

The chain is built from TRBV18 and TRBJ1-4, with TRBD1 matching 10 bases. From germline, CDR1 is KGHSH and CDR2 LQKENI. There are 16 residues in the CDR3. The V segment lost 0 bases and the J segment 8 bases; nucleotides outside the gene matches: 6. CDR3 amino acids: CASSPPGDRGKEKLFF. The CDR3 DNA reads as TGTGCCAGCTCACCACCTGGGGACAGGGGTAAAGAAAAACTGTTTTTT.

The J gene is TRBJ2-7, the V gene TRBV28; D uncertain. Germline lookup yields CDR1 MDHEN and CDR2 SYDVKM. Between the trimmed V and J ends, which lost 5 bases and 0 bases, there was a span of 8 bases. This CDR3 is 13 amino acids long. The CDR3: CASSVRPSYEQYF. The DNA for the CDR3 is TGTGCCAGCAGTGTCAGGCCCTCCTACGAGCAGTACTTC.

The J gene is TRBJ2-1, the V gene TRBV7-9; 12 nucleotides align to TRBD2. The germline V gene has CDR1 SEHNR and CDR2 FQNEAQ (reference sequence). The trim removed 3 bases at V and 3 bases at J, leaving 6 bases unmatched. CDR3 size: 17 residues. As DNA, the CDR3 is TGTGCCAGCAGCTTTCACCTACTAGCGGGGGGCTACAATGAGCAGTTCTTC. The encoded protein is CASSFHLLAGGYNEQFF.

The chain links TRBV28 to TRBJ2-7; TRBD2 agrees at 9 bases. CDR1 and CDR2 (germline): MDHEN, SYDVKM. V lost 1 base, J lost 4 bases, and 11 bases stayed unmatched. CDR3 size: 17 residues. This CDR3 is CASSLSGLASGTYEQYF. CDR3 DNA sequence: TGTGCCAGCAGTTTATCAGGTTTGGCTAGCGGGACTTACGAGCAGTACTTC.

The chain uses TRBV14 and TRBJ1-1, with D possibly TRBD1 on 5 matching bases. CDR3 length equals 13 residues. Trimming removed 4 bases from V and 4 bases from J, with 10 bases in between. Germline V gene lookup returns CDR1 SGHDN and CDR2 FVKESK. This chain's CDR3 is CASSPGGGTEAFF. Written as DNA, the CDR3 is TGTGCCAGCAGCCCAGGCGGGGGCACTGAAGCTTTCTTT.

The chain combines TRBV21-1 with TRBJ2-1; the table gives TRBD1 as D, unverified against the DNA. TRBV21-1 is shown as a pseudogene. The CDR3 has 14 residues. CDR3 region: CASSKLDSDNEQFF. The CDR3 coding sequence is TGTGCCAGCAGCAAATTGGACAGCGACAATGAGCAGTTCTTC.

The chain is built from TRBV28 and TRBJ2-5; 9 bases fit TRBD2. This CDR3 has 16 residues. V shed 5 bases and J 5 bases; nucleotides not matched to a gene: 12. Germline V lookup: CDR1 MDHEN, CDR2 SYDVKM. This CDR3 reads CASSMIHGSGGETQYF. The CDR3 DNA is TGTGCCAGCAGTATGATTCACGGGAGCGGGGGGGAGACCCAGTACTTC.

The V call is TRBV7-9, the J call TRBJ2-7; 7 bases fit TRBD2. Trimming cost V 2 bases and J 7 bases; bases outside gene matches: 8. The CDR3 is 14 residues long. CDR1 and CDR2 from the germline V gene are SEHNR and FQNEAQ (reference sequence). The CDR3 here is CASSLSGTPWEQYF. DNA of the CDR3: TGTGCCAGCAGCTTAAGCGGGACCCCTTGGGAGCAGTACTTC. Filled out from reference TRBV7-9 and TRBJ2-7, the complete variable domain reads DTGVSQNPRHKITKRGQNVTFRCDPISEHNRLYWYRQTLGQGPEFLTYFQNEAQLEKSRLLSDRFSAERPKGSFSTLEIQRTEQGDSAMYLCASSLSGTPWEQYFGPGTRLTVT.

The chain links TRBV28 to TRBJ1-5; 9 bases line up with TRBD1. V was clipped by 6 bases and J by 5 bases; unmatched bases: 11. The CDR3 has 16 amino acids. Germline V gene lookup returns CDR1 MDHEN and CDR2 SYDVKM. Written as DNA, the CDR3 is TGTGCCAGCAGCACCCCCGGGACAGGGATTGATCAGCCCCAGCATTTT. Translation: CASSTPGTGIDQPQHF.

The rearrangement links TRBV4-1 to TRBJ2-2; 12 bases are a match to TRBD2. The CDR3 covers 18 residues. Germline CDR1 MGHRA, CDR2 YSYEKL. The trim removed 4 bases at V and 4 bases at J, leaving 10 bases unmatched. The CDR3 sequence is CASSRTSGMPDGTGELFF. The DNA of the CDR3 is TGCGCCAGCAGCCGGACTAGCGGGATGCCCGATGGCACCGGGGAGCTGTTTTTT.